The rows below give T cell receptor beta chains drawn from one sample of a study of blood T cell repertoires in COVID-19. Profiled with immunoSEQ multiplex PCR; TCRdb holds only in-frame clones, not every one. The sample shows roughly 300,000 clones, 87% of them seen only once. What was sequenced was peripheral blood. The receptor source for this set is a woman between 50 and 59 years old who had recovered from COVID-19. Both conserved end residues are part of each CDR3. The D gene is left open where the match is weak. Only part of the rows carry a size: once, few, many, or a class if the clone is expanded.

abundance: .
v_gene: TRBV3-1/TRBV3-2
d_gene: .
j_gene: TRBJ2-1
CDR3nt: TGTGCCAGCAGCCAAGAAGGCGGAAGCTCACTGTTCTTC
CDR3aa: CASSQEGGSSLFF

abundance: .
v_gene: TRBV19
d_gene: .
j_gene: TRBJ2-1
CDR3nt: TGTGCCAGTAGTTTAGTGGGGGCCGAGAGCTCCTACAATGAGCAGTTCTTC
CDR3aa: CASSLVGAESSYNEQFF

abundance: .
v_gene: TRBV28
d_gene: TRBD1
j_gene: TRBJ2-3
CDR3nt: TGTGCCAGCAGCTCTCCGCTCCCCGGGACAGGGGGGCCAGATACGCAGTATTTT
CDR3aa: CASSSPLPGTGGPDTQYF

abundance: .
v_gene: TRBV5-1
d_gene: TRBD2
j_gene: TRBJ2-1
CDR3nt: TGCGCCAGCAGCTCCCTAACTAGCGGGAGGGCTAGTGAGCAGTTCTTC
CDR3aa: CASSSLTSGRASEQFF

abundance: .
v_gene: TRBV21-1
d_gene: .
j_gene: TRBJ2-4
CDR3nt: TGTGCCAGCAGCAAAGGAGGGACAGGGCCGACGCGGGCCATTCAGTACTTC
CDR3aa: CASSKGGTGPTRAIQYF

abundance: .
v_gene: TRBV6-2/TRBV6-3
d_gene: .
j_gene: TRBJ1-1
CDR3nt: TGTGCCAGCAGTTACTCGCCAATTGGGAGCTACGCTGAAGCTTTCTTT
CDR3aa: CASSYSPIGSYAEAFF

abundance: .
v_gene: TRBV7-8
d_gene: .
j_gene: TRBJ2-6
CDR3nt: TGTGCCAGCAGCCTTCACAGCGGCCTTCGAGCCAACGTCCTGACTTTC
CDR3aa: CASSLHSGLRANVLTF

abundance: .
v_gene: TRBV20-1
d_gene: .
j_gene: TRBJ1-5
CDR3nt: TGCAGTGCTAGTGTTGCGCTAAGCAATCAGCCCCAGCATTTT
CDR3aa: CSASVALSNQPQHF

abundance: few
v_gene: TRBV29-1
d_gene: TRBD2
j_gene: TRBJ2-1
CDR3nt: TGCAGCGTTGCCCCTCCGGGGGGAAACTCCTACAATGAGCAGTTCTTC
CDR3aa: CSVAPPGGNSYNEQFF

abundance: .
v_gene: TRBV27
d_gene: .
j_gene: TRBJ2-2
CDR3nt: TGTGCCAGCAGTTTGGGGAGAAACACCGGGGAGCTGTTTTTT
CDR3aa: CASSLGRNTGELFF

abundance: .
v_gene: TRBV30
d_gene: TRBD1
j_gene: TRBJ1-6
CDR3nt: TGTGCCTGGAGTCCGGGACAGCATAATTCACCCCTCCACTTT
CDR3aa: CAWSPGQHNSPLHF

abundance: .
v_gene: TRBV5-8
d_gene: .
j_gene: TRBJ2-7
CDR3nt: TGTGCCAGCAGCTCGGGACTCGCCTACGAGCAGTACTTC
CDR3aa: CASSSGLAYEQYF

abundance: .
v_gene: TRBV7-8
d_gene: .
j_gene: TRBJ1-4
CDR3nt: TGTGCCAGCAGCTTAGGGACGGGAGAAAAACTGTTTTTT
CDR3aa: CASSLGTGEKLFF

abundance: .
v_gene: TRBV7-8
d_gene: .
j_gene: TRBJ1-1
CDR3nt: TGTGCCAGCAGCCCGAGGGACGGGAGGAACACTGAAGCTTTCTTT
CDR3aa: CASSPRDGRNTEAFF

abundance: .
v_gene: TRBV11-3
d_gene: .
j_gene: TRBJ2-3
CDR3nt: TGTGCCAGCAGCCACGGCACAGGAAGCACAGATACGCAGTATTTT
CDR3aa: CASSHGTGSTDTQYF

abundance: .
v_gene: TRBV7-2
d_gene: TRBD2
j_gene: TRBJ2-6
CDR3nt: TGTGCCAGCAGCCCCAGGACTAGCGCCTCTGGGGCCAACGTCCTGACTTTC
CDR3aa: CASSPRTSASGANVLTF

abundance: .
v_gene: TRBV18
d_gene: TRBD1
j_gene: TRBJ2-5
CDR3nt: TGTGCCAGCTCAGAGGGACAGCAAGAGACCCAGTACTTC
CDR3aa: CASSEGQQETQYF

abundance: few
v_gene: TRBV30
d_gene: .
j_gene: TRBJ1-2
CDR3nt: TGTGCCTGGAAACGGTGGGAGGACTATGGCTACACCTTC
CDR3aa: CAWKRWEDYGYTF

abundance: .
v_gene: TRBV4-1
d_gene: .
j_gene: TRBJ1-6
CDR3nt: TGCGCCAGCAGCACCCTCCCGGGACACCGTTCACCCCTCCACTTT
CDR3aa: CASSTLPGHRSPLHF

abundance: few
v_gene: TRBV27
d_gene: .
j_gene: TRBJ1-1
CDR3nt: TGTGCCAGCAGTTCGGGACTCCCGAACACTGAAGCTTTCTTT
CDR3aa: CASSSGLPNTEAFF

abundance: .
v_gene: TRBV6-1
d_gene: .
j_gene: TRBJ2-7
CDR3nt: TGTGCCAGCAGTGAAACCCGAGCCTACGAGCAGTACTTC
CDR3aa: CASSETRAYEQYF